This T cell receptor beta chain was observed in a study of cytomegalovirus exposure and HLA in healthy donors. Only a few counts were recorded for this clone. The CDR3 covers 13 residues. Germline V lookup: CDR1 MGHRA, CDR2 YSYEKL. The ends were cut back, 3 bases at V and 3 bases at J, with 5 bases in the middle. The study ran its PCR with 60 Vbeta and 13 Jbeta primers. Sequencing used immunoSEQ multiplex PCR; TCRdb keeps in-frame clones, though not all of them. The sample records about 120,000 clones, 10% to 13% being singletons. Sequenced input: PBMCs. This TCR was sampled from a woman younger than 30 in good health and CMV-seropositive. The chain uses TRBV4-1 and TRBJ2-2; D is ambiguous. CDR3 bases: TGCGCCAGCAGCCACGTCTACACCGGGGAGCTGTTTTTT. Its translation: CASSHVYTGELFF.